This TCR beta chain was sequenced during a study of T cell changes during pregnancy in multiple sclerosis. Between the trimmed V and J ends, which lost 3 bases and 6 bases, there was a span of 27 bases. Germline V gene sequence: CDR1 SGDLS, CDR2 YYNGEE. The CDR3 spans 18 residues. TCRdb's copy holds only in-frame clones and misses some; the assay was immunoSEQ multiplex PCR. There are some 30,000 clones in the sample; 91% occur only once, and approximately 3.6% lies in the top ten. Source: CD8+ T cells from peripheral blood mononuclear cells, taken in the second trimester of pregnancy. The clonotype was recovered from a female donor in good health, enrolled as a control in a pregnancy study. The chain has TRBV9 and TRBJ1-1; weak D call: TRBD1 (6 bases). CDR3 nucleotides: TGTGCCAGCAGCGACGAAGACCTCTTCCAGGGGCCTCGCTCTGAAGCTTTCTTT. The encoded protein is CASSDEDLFQGPRSEAFF.